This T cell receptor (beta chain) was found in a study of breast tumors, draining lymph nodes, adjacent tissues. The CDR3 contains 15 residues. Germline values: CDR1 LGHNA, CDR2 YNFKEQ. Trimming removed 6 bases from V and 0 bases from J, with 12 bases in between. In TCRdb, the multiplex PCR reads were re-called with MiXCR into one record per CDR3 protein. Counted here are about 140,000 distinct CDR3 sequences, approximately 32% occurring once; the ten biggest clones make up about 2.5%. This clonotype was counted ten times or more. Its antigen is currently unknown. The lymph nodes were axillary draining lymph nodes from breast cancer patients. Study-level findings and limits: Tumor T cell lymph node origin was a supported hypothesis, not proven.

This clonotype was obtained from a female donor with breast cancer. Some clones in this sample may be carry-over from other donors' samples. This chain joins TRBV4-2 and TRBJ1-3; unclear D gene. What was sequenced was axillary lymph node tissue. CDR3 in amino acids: CASSPFEGSGNTIYF. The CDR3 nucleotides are TGTGCCAGCAGTCCCTTCGAAGGCTCTGGAAACACCATATATTTT.